This T cell receptor beta chain appears in the sequencing data of a study of blood T cell repertoires in COVID-19. Study context: Both acute and convalescent COVID-19 samples were obtained from the United States, Italy and Spain. T cells, B-cell-depleted T cells, or PBMCs supplied cDNA or gDNA.

Original methodology: Amplification of reference gene primers was used by the study to estimate nucleated cell counts. Using immunoSEQ multiplex PCR, the repertoire was profiled, and TCRdb retains in-frame clones only, with some absent. V and J calls and clone size are those listed in that table; D and trimming were worked out from the DNA. The sample consists of roughly 190,000 clones, roughly 89% of them appearing once. The CDR3 extends over 15 amino acids. Per the germline V gene, CDR1 is SGHTA and CDR2 is FQGNSA. The trim removed 5 bases at V and 9 bases at J, leaving 9 bases unmatched. V is TRBV7-2 and J is TRBJ2-1; 11 nucleotides line up with TRBD2. This clonotype was sampled from a man younger than 30 with active or convalescent COVID-19. The sequencing sample was made of peripheral blood. CDR3 sequence (DNA): TGTGCCAGCAGCCTTATGACTAGCGGGAAAGGTGAGCAGTTCTTC. It codes for CASSLMTSGKGEQFF.